The rows below give T cell receptor beta chains drawn from one sample of a study of T cell repertoires in cytomegalovirus infection. Using its own MiXCR run on the reads, TCRdb lists one record per CDR3 protein. There are about 740,000 distinct CDR3 sequences in the sample; roughly 36% occur only once, and under 3% lies in the top ten. The sample comprised PBMCs. These receptors were obtained from a human donor in good health (CMV status not recorded). Some clones in this sample may be carry-over from other donors' samples. CDR3s include the opening cysteine and the closing phenylalanine or tryptophan. The D gene is left open where the match is weak. Where a row states a size, it is once, few, many or the class of an expanded clone; other rows omit it.

NA	TRBV6-6	TRBJ1-2	NA	TGTGCCAGCCGCCACCCTGGGAGGCCCTACTATGGCTACACCTTC	CASRHPGRPYYGYTF
NA	TRBV15	TRBJ1-5	NA	TGTGCCATCACTCCGGGTAATGGCGGCATCAATCAGCCCCAGCATTTT	CAITPGNGGINQPQHF
TRBD1	TRBV19	TRBJ1-1	NA	TGTGCCAGTAGGCCCTCGGGACAGGGGTTGAACACTGAAGCTTTCTTT	CASRPSGQGLNTEAFF
NA	TRBV11-2	TRBJ1-2	few	TGTGCCAGCAGTCCTCAGGACTCCTATGGCTACACCTTC	CASSPQDSYGYTF
NA	TRBV28	TRBJ1-5	NA	TGTGCCAGCAGTTTGGCGGCAGGGCAGAATCAGCCCCAGCATTTT	CASSLAAGQNQPQHF
NA	TRBV4-1	TRBJ1-5	few	TGCGCCAGCAGCCAGCAAGGACGGGAAAATCAGCCCCAGCATTTT	CASSQQGRENQPQHF
TRBD1	TRBV7-2	TRBJ1-1	NA	TGTGCCAGCAGCGAAGGGGGCAGGTCCACCTACACTGAAGCTTTCTTT	CASSEGGRSTYTEAFF
NA	TRBV7-2	TRBJ2-4	few	TGTGCCAGCAGCTTACTTTCCCTAGCCAAAAACATTCAGTACTTC	CASSLLSLAKNIQYF
NA	TRBV28	TRBJ1-3	NA	TGTGCCAGCATACGGAGGGGTGTCTCTGGAAACACCATATATTTT	CASIRRGVSGNTIYF
TRBD2	TRBV5-6	TRBJ2-5	many	TGTGCCAGCAGCTCGCCGGGACTAGCGGAGACCCAGTACTTC	CASSSPGLAETQYF
NA	TRBV7-8	TRBJ2-3	NA	TGTGCCAGCAGACGGACAGAATCTAGCACAGATACGCAGTATTTT	CASRRTESSTDTQYF
NA	TRBV7-8	TRBJ2-1	NA	TGTGCCAGCAGCCCAGATCGCGGGGGCCCTTACAATGAGCAGTTCTTC	CASSPDRGGPYNEQFF
TRBD2	TRBV6-5	TRBJ2-7	NA	TGTGCCAGTTCGCCTAGCGGGAGTAGGTACGAGCAGTACTTC	CASSPSGSRYEQYF
TRBD1	TRBV19	TRBJ1-1	NA	TGTGCCAGTAGTATATTGGTGACAGGGGACACTGAAGCTTTCTTT	CASSILVTGDTEAFF
TRBD2	TRBV4-1	TRBJ2-3	NA	TGCGCCAGCAGCCAAGTATGGGGAGGGACCGATACGCAGTATTTT	CASSQVWGGTDTQYF
TRBD1	TRBV28	TRBJ1-1	NA	TGTGCCAGCAGTGGCGCCGGGACAGGAGACATGAACACTGAAGGTTTCTTT	CASSGAGTGDMNTEGFF
TRBD2	TRBV7-2	TRBJ2-1	few	TGTGCCAGCAGCTTCCCCGGGACTAGCGGGAGGGCCGATGAGCAGTTCTTC	CASSFPGTSGRADEQFF
NA	TRBV5-1	TRBJ2-2	NA	TGCGCCAGCAGCAAGGTCAGGGAAGGTGGGGAGCTGTTTTTT	CASSKVREGGELFF
TRBD1	TRBV7-2	TRBJ2-1	many	TGTGCCAGCAATCCGGGACAGGGGGCTTCCTACAATGAGCAGTTCTTC	CASNPGQGASYNEQFF
NA	TRBV6-8	TRBJ1-2	NA	TGTGCCATCACTAATCCCCCGGGACATCAAGGCTACACCTTC	CAITNPPGHQGYTF
NA	TRBV5-4	TRBJ2-5	few	TGTGCCAGCAGCCCGGCGGGGGCCGGGGAGACCCAGTACTTC	CASSPAGAGETQYF